These 3 T cell receptor beta chains came from one sample sequenced in a study of T cells in narcolepsy. This table comes from immunoSEQ multiplex PCR, and its TCRdb copy is limited to in-frame clones, with some not included. The data show about 30,000 clones, around four fifths seen once. Sequences were obtained from CD45RA- memory CD4+ T cells from PBMCs. The receptor set was obtained from a human donor with narcolepsy.

The gene calls are TRBV19 and TRBJ2-1; 7 nucleotides line up with TRBD2. There are 14 residues in the CDR3. CDR1 is LNHDA and CDR2 is SQIVND in the germline V gene (reference sequence). V was pared by 4 bases and J by 5 bases, with 5 bases of the junction left unmatched. CDR3: CASSTLTSHNEQFF. The DNA for the CDR3 is TGTGCCAGTAGTACCCTGACTAGCCACAATGAGCAGTTCTTC.

The genes are TRBV28 and TRBJ2-7; 11 nucleotides agree with TRBD1. The CDR3 contains 14 residues. Trimming removed 5 bases from V and 4 bases from J; junction bases left unmatched: 4. From germline, CDR1 is MDHEN and CDR2 SYDVKM. The CDR3 DNA reads TGTGCCAGCAGTACCGGGACAGGGGGTTACGAGCAGTACTTC. Encoded protein: CASSTGTGGYEQYF.

The CDR3 loop reads CASSFYQRNTEAFF. The DNA of the CDR3 is TGTGCCAGCAGCTTCTACCAGAGGAACACTGAAGCTTTCTTT. This sequence joins TRBV5-6 and TRBJ1-1; D is ambiguous. V was clipped by 2 bases and J by 1 base, with 9 bases between them. The CDR3 is 14 residues long. Germline loops: CDR1 SGHDT, CDR2 YYEEEE.